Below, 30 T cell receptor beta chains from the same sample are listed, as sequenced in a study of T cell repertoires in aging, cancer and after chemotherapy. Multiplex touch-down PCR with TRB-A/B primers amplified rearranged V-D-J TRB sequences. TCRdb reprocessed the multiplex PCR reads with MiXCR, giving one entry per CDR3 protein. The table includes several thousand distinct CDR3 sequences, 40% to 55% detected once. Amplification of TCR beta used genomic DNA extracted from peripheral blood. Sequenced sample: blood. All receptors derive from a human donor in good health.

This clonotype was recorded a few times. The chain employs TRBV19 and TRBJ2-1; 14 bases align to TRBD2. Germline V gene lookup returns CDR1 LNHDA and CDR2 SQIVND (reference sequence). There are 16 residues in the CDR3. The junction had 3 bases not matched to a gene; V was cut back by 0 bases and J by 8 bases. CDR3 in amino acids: CASSIDSGLAGDEQFF. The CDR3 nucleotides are TGTGCCAGTAGTATAGACTCGGGACTAGCGGGAGATGAGCAGTTCTTC.

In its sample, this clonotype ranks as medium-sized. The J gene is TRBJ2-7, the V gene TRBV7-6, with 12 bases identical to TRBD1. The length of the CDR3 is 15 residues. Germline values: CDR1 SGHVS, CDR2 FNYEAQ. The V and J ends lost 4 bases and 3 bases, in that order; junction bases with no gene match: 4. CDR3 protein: CASSYGTGGGYEQYF. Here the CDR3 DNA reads TGTGCCAGCAGCTACGGGACAGGGGGCGGCTACGAGCAGTACTTC. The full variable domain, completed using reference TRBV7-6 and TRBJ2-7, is GAGVSQSPRYKVTKRGQDVALRCDPISGHVSLYWYRQALGQGPEFLTYFNYEAQQDKSGLPNDRFSAERPEGSISTLTIQRTEQRDSAMYRCASSYGTGGGYEQYFGPGTRLTVT.

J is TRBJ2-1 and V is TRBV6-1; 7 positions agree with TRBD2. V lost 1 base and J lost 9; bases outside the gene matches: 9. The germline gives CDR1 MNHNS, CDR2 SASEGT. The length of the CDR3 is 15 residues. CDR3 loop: CASSEVWREFGEQFF. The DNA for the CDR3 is TGTGCCAGCAGTGAAGTGTGGCGGGAGTTCGGTGAGCAGTTCTTC.

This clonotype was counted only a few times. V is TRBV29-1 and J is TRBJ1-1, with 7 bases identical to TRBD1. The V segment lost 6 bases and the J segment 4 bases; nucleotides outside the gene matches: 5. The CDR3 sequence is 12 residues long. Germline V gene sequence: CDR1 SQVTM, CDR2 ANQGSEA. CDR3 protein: CSVRQGATEAFF. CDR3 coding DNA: TGCAGCGTCCGACAGGGCGCCACTGAAGCTTTCTTT.

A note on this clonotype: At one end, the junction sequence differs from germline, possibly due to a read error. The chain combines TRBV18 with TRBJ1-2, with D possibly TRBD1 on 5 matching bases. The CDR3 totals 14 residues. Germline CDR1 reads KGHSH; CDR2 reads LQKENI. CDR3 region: CASSPPTESYGYPF. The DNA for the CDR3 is TGTGCCAGCTCACCACCGACAGAAAGCTATGGCTACCCCTTC.

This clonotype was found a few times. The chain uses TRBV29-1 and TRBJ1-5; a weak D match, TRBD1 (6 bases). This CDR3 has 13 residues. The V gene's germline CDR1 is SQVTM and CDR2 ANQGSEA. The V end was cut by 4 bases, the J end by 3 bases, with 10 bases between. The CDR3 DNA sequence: TGCAGCGTTGCGGCAGGGGTCAATCAGCCCCAGCATTTT. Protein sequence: CSVAAGVNQPQHF.

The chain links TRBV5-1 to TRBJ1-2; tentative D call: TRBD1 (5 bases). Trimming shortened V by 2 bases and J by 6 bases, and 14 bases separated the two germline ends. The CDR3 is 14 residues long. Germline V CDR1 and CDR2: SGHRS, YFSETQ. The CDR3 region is CASSLDLLGDGYTF. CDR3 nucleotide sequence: TGCGCCAGCAGCTTAGATCTCCTGGGGGATGGCTACACCTTC.

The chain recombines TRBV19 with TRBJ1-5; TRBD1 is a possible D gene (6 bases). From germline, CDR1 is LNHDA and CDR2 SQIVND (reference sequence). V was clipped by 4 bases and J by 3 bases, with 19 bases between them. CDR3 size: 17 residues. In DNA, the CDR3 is TGTGCCAGTAGTAACCTTTCAGAACAGGGTCCCAATCAGCCCCAGCATTTT. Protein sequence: CASSNLSEQGPNQPQHF.

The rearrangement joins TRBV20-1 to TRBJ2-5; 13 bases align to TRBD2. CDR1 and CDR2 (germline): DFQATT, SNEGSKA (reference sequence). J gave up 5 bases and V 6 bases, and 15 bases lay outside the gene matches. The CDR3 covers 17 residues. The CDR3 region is CSARRGLAGTTKETQYF. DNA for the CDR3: TGCAGTGCCCGGAGGGGACTAGCGGGAACCACTAAGGAGACCCAGTACTTC.

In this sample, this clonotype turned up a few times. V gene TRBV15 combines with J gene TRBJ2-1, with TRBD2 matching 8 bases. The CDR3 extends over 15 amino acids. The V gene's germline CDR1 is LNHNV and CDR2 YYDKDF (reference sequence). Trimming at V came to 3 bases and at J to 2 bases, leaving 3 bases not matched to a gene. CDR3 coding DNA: TGTGCCACCAGCAGCCCGGGACTAGCCTACAATGAGCAGTTCTTC. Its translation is CATSSPGLAYNEQFF.

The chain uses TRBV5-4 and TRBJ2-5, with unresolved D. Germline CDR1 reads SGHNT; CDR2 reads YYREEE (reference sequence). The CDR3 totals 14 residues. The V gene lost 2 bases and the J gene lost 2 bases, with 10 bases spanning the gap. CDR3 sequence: CASSFPIEQETQYF. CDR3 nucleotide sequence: TGTGCCAGCAGCTTTCCGATAGAACAAGAGACCCAGTACTTC.

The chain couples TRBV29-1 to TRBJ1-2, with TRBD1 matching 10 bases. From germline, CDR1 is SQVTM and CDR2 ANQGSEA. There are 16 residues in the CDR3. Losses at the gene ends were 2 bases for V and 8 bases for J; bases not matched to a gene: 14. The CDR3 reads CSVELFRRQGAAGYTF. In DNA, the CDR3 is TGCAGCGTTGAACTATTCCGCCGACAGGGGGCTGCCGGCTACACCTTC.

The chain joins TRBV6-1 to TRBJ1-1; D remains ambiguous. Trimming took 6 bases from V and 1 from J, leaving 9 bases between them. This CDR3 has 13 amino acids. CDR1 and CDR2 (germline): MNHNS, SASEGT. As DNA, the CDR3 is TGTGCCAGCAGACCCGGTGGGAACACTGAAGCTTTCTTT. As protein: CASRPGGNTEAFF.

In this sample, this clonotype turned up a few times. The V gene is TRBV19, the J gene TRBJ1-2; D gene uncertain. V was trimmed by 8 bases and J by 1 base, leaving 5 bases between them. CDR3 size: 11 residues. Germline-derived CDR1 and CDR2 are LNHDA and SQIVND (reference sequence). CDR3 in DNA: TGTGCCAGTTCATATAACTATGGCTACACCTTC. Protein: CASSYNYGYTF.

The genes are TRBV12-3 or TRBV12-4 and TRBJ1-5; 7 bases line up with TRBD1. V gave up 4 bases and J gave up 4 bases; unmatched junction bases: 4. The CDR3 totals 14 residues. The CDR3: CASSSTGRNQPQHF. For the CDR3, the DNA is TGTGCCAGCAGTTCGACAGGGAGAAATCAGCCCCAGCATTTT.

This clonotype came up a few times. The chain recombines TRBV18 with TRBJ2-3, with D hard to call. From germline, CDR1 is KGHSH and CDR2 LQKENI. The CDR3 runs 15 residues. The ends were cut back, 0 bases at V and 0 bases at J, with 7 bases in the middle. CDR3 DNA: TGTGCCAGCTCACCACCTAAGCCTAGCACAGATACGCAGTATTTT. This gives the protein CASSPPKPSTDTQYF.

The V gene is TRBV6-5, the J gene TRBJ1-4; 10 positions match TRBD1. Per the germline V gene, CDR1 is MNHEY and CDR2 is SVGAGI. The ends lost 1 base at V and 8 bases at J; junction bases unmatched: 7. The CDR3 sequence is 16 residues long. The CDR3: CASSYWEGQGPEKLFF. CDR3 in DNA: TGTGCCAGCAGTTACTGGGAGGGACAGGGGCCCGAAAAACTGTTTTTT.

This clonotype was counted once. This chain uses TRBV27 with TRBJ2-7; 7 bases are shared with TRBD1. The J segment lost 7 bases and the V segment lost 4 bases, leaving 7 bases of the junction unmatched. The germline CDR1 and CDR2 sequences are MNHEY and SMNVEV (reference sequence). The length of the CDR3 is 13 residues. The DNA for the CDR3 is TGTGCCAGCAGTTACGGACAGGCCCTGGAGCAGTACTTC. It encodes CASSYGQALEQYF.

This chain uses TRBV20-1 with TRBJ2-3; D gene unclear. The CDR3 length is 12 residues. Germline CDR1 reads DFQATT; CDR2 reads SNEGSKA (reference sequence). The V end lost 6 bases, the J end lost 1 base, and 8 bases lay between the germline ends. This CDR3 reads CSAPPGTDTQYF. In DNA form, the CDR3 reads TGCAGTGCCCCTCCGGGCACAGATACGCAGTATTTT.

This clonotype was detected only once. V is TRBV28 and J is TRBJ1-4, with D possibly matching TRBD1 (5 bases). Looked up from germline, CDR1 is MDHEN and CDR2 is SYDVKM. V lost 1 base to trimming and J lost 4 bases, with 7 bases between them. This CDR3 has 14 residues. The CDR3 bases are TGTGCCAGCAGTTTATCAGGGATTAATGAAAAACTGTTTTTT. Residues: CASSLSGINEKLFF.

The CDR3 coding sequence is TGTGCCAGCTCACCATTAGGGGACGAGCAGTACTTC. As protein: CASSPLGDEQYF. The J gene is TRBJ2-7, the V gene TRBV18; D is perhaps TRBD1 (5 bases). Trimming stripped 2 bases from V and 5 bases from J, with 7 bases between. The CDR3 has 12 residues. Per germline, CDR1 KGHSH and CDR2 LQKENI.

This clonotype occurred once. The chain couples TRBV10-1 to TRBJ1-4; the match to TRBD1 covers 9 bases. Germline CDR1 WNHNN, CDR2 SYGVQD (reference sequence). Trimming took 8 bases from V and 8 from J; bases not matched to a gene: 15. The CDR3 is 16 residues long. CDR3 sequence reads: CASLSRPGQGDEKLFF. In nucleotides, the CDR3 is TGCGCCAGCTTATCTCGGCCGGGACAGGGTGACGAAAAACTGTTTTTT.

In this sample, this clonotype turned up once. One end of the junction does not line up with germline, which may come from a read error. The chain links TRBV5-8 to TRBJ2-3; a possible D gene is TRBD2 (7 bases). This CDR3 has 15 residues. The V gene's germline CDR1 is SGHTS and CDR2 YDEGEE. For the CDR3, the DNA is TGCGCCAGCAGCTTGGGGCGGGGGCGCACAGATACGCAGTATTTT. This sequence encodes CASSLGRGRTDTQYF.

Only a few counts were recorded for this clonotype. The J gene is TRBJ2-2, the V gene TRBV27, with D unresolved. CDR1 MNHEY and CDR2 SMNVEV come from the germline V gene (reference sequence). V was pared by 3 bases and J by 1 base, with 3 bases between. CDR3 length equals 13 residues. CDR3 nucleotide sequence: TGTGCCAGCAGTTTTCTGAACACCGGGGAGCTGTTTTTT. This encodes CASSFLNTGELFF.

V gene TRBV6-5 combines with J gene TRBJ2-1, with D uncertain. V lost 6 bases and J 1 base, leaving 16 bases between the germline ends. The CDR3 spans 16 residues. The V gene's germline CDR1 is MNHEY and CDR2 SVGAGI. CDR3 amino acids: CASSVASGQSYNEQFF. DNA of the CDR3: TGTGCCAGCAGCGTAGCCAGTGGGCAGTCCTACAATGAGCAGTTCTTC.

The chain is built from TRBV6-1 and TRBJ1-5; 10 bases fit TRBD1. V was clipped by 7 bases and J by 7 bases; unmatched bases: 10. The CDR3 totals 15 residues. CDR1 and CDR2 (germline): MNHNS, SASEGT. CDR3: CASIYTDRGVQPQHF. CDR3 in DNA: TGTGCCAGCATTTACACGGACAGGGGGGTCCAGCCCCAGCATTTT.

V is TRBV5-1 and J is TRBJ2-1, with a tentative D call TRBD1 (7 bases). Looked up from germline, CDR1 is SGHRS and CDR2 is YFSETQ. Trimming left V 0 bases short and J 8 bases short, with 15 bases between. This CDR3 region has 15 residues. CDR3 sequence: CASSLVDRRADEQFF. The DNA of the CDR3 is TGCGCCAGCAGCTTGGTGGACAGGAGGGCGGATGAGCAGTTCTTC.

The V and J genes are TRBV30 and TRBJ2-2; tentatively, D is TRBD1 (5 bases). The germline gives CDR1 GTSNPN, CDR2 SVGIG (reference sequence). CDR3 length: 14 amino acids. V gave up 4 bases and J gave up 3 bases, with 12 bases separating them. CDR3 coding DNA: TGTGCCTGGAAATACAGGAGAGACACCGGGGAGCTGTTTTTT. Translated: CAWKYRRDTGELFF.

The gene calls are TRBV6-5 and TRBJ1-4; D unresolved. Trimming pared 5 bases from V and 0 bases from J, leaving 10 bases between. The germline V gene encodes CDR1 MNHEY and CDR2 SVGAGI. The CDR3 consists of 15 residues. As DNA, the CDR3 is TGTGCCAGCAGTCCTGCCACAGCAACTAATGAAAAACTGTTTTTT. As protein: CASSPATATNEKLFF.

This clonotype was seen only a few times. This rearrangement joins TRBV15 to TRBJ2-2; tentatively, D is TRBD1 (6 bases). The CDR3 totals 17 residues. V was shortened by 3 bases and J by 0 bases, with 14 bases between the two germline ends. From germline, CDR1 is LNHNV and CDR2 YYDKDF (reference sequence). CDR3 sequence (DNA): TGTGCCACCAGCAGTGTCCTTAGGACAGCGAACACCGGGGAGCTGTTTTTT. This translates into CATSSVLRTANTGELFF.